Listed below are T cell receptor beta chains from one sample, sequenced in a study of breast tumors, draining lymph nodes, adjacent tissues. TCRdb redid the calling of the multiplex PCR reads with MiXCR, one entry per CDR3 protein. The sample carries about 20,000 distinct CDR3 sequences, approximately 32% recorded once. Sequencing was carried out using breast tumor tissue. The receptors stem from a female donor with breast cancer. Some clones in this sample may be carry-over from other donors' samples. The CDR3 runs from the conserved cysteine through the conserved F or W. The D gene is left open where the match is weak. Clone size appears in some rows only: once, few, many, or a class for an expanded clone.

>many|TRBJ2-7|TRBD1|TRBV6-1|14
TGTGCCAGCAGTAAAAGCGGGACAGGGCTCGAGCAGTACTTC
CASSKSGTGLEQYF
>-|TRBJ1-1|TRBD1|TRBV28|16
TGTGCCAGCAGTTTAGGTTGGAGTCAGGGGGACACTGAAGCTTTCTTT
CASSLGWSQGDTEAFF
>medium-sized|TRBJ1-3|TRBD1|TRBV28|15
TGTGCCAGCAGTTCCCTCAGGGGGACTGGAAACACCATATATTTT
CASSSLRGTGNTIYF
>many|TRBJ2-5|TRBD1|TRBV4-3|13
TGCGCCAGCAGCCGTGACAGGGGAGAGACCCAGTACTTC
CASSRDRGETQYF
>many|TRBJ1-6|TRBD1|TRBV7-3|14
TGTGCCAGCAGCATAACAGGGGGATCTTCACCCCTCCACTTT
CASSITGGSSPLHF
>many|TRBJ1-2|-|TRBV28|12
TGTGCCAGCAGTTCCGCCCACTATGGCTACACCTTC
CASSSAHYGYTF
>many|TRBJ2-3|TRBD2|TRBV9|15
TGTGCCAGCAGCGTAGAGGGACTAGCAGCAGATACGCAGTATTTT
CASSVEGLAADTQYF
>many|TRBJ2-6|-|TRBV11-2|19
TGTGCCAGCAGCTTAGATATCTGGGGAGGCGGCTCTGGGGCCAACGTCCTGACTTTC
CASSLDIWGGGSGANVLTF
>-|TRBJ1-2|-|TRBV20-1|12
TGCAGTGCCGGACAGTCTAACTATGGCTACACCTTC
CSAGQSNYGYTF
>medium-sized|TRBJ2-1|TRBD2|TRBV4-1|18
TGCGCCAGCAGCCAAGAAGGCGGACTAGCAGTTTCCTACAATGAGCAGTTCTTC
CASSQEGGLAVSYNEQFF
>-|TRBJ1-4|-|TRBV12-3/TRBV12-4|13
TGTGCCAGCAGTTTGGCAGGGGCTGAAAAACTGTTTTTT
CASSLAGAEKLFF
>-|TRBJ2-1|-|TRBV5-6|14
TGTGCCAGCAGCTCAGCGGGTGCCTACAATGAGCAGTTCTTC
CASSSAGAYNEQFF
>-|TRBJ2-7|-|TRBV20-1|13
TGCAGTGCTTTTGACTCAGGTTCCTACGAGCAGTACTTC
CSAFDSGSYEQYF
>-|TRBJ2-7|TRBD1|TRBV29-1|13
TGCAGCAGAACCGGGACAGGGCACTACGAGCAGTACTTC
CSRTGTGHYEQYF
>-|TRBJ2-7|-|TRBV6-6|14
TGTGCCAGCAGTTACTCGGGTAGCTCCTACGAGCAGTACTTC
CASSYSGSSYEQYF
>many|TRBJ2-6|-|TRBV3-1|13
TGTGCCAGCTGGTTTCCAGGGGCCAACGTCCTGACTTTC
CASWFPGANVLTF
>-|TRBJ2-5|TRBD1|TRBV28|16
TGTGCCAGCAGTTTAAAGGGGACAGGGGGCTTAGAGACCCAGTACTTC
CASSLKGTGGLETQYF
>many|TRBJ2-5|TRBD2|TRBV9|16
TGTGCCAGCAGCGTAGGACTAGCGGGATCTGGACGGACCCAGTACTTC
CASSVGLAGSGRTQYF
>many|TRBJ2-7|-|TRBV20-1|12
TGCAGTGCTCACCAGGGGTTGAACGAGCAGTACTTC
CSAHQGLNEQYF
>many|TRBJ2-2|TRBD2|TRBV4-3|14
TGCGCCAGCAGCCAATCAGGACTAGCCGGGGAGCTGTTTTTT
CASSQSGLAGELFF
>-|TRBJ2-7|-|TRBV28|18
TGTGCCAGCAGTTTGCCAGTGCCGAGCGAATACCCAGGGGACGAGCAGTACTTC
CASSLPVPSEYPGDEQYF
>many|TRBJ2-7|-|TRBV9|13
TGTGCCAGCAGCGTAGAGGCTAGCGACGAGCAGTACTTC
CASSVEASDEQYF
>few|TRBJ1-5|-|TRBV5-4|14
TGTGCCAGCAGCTTGGACATAGGAGATCAGCCCCAGCATTTT
CASSLDIGDQPQHF
>many|TRBJ2-1|TRBD2|TRBV7-2|18
TGTGCCAGCAGCTTAAACGGACTAGCGGGAGGGACATACAATGAGCAGTTCTTC
CASSLNGLAGGTYNEQFF
>many|TRBJ1-3|TRBD1|TRBV6-5|14
TGTGCCAGCAGTTACGGGACAGGGTCAAACACCATATATTTT
CASSYGTGSNTIYF
>many|TRBJ1-4|-|TRBV6-2/TRBV6-3|14
TGTGCCAGCAGTTTTTCGACAGACGTGAAGAAACTGTTTTTT
CASSFSTDVKKLFF
>-|TRBJ2-7|TRBD2|TRBV4-3|16
TGCGCCAGCAGCCAAGATCGCGGGAGGGAGGCCTACGAGCAGTACTTC
CASSQDRGREAYEQYF
>medium-sized|TRBJ2-7|-|TRBV7-2|14
TGTGCCAGCAGCTACCAGGACGGGCCCTACGAGCAGTACTTC
CASSYQDGPYEQYF
>-|TRBJ1-6|-|TRBV7-2|12
TGTGCCAGCAGCGGGGGGGATTCACCCCTCCACTTT
CASSGGDSPLHF
>medium-sized|TRBJ1-2|TRBD1|TRBV20-1|14
TGCAGTGCGACGGACAGGAAAGCTAACTATGGCTACACCTTC
CSATDRKANYGYTF
>many|TRBJ1-5|-|TRBV15|13
TGTGCCACCAGCAGAACCCGGGGAGGGCCCCAGCATTTT
CATSRTRGGPQHF
>-|TRBJ2-5|-|TRBV7-2|13
TGTGCCAGCAGCTTAGGGGTTGGAGAGACCCAGTACTTC
CASSLGVGETQYF